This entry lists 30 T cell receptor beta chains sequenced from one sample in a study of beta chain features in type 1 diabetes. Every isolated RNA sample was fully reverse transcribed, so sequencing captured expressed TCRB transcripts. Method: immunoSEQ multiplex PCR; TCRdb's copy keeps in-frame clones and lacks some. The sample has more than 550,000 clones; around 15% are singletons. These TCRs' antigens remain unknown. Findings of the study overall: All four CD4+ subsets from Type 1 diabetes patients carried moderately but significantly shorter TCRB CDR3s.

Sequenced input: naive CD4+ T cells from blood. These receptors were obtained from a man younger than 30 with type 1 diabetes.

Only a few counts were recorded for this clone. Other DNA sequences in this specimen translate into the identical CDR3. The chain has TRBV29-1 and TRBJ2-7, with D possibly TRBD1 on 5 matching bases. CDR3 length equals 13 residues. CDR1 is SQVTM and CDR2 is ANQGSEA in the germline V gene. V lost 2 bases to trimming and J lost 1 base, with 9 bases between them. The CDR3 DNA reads TGCAGCGTTGAACGGCAGGGTTCCTACGAGCAGTACTTC. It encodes CSVERQGSYEQYF.

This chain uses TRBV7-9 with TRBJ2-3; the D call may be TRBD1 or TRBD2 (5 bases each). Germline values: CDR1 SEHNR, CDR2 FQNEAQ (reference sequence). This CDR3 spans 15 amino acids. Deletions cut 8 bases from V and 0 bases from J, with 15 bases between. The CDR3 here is CASAGAGKSTDTQYF. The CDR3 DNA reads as TGTGCCAGCGCCGGGGCCGGGAAGAGCACAGATACGCAGTATTTT.

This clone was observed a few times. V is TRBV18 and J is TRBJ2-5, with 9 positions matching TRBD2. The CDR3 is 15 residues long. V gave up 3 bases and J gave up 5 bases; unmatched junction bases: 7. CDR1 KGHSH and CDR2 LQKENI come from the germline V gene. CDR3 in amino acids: CASSPPSGNRETQYF. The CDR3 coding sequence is TGTGCCAGCTCACCGCCTAGCGGGAACCGGGAGACCCAGTACTTC.

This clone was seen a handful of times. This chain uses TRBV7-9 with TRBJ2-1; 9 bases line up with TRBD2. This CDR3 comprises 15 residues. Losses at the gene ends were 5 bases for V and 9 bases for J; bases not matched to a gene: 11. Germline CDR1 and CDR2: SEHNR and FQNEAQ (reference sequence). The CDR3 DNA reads TGTGCCAGCAGCCCGGGACTAGCCAACGGTGTTGAGCAGTTCTTC. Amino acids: CASSPGLANGVEQFF.

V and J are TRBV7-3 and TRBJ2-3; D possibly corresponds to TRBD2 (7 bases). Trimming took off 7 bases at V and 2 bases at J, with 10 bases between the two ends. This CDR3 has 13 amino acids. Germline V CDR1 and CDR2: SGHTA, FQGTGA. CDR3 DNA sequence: TGTGCCAGCAAGGCGGGGGCCACAGATACGCAGTATTTT. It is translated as CASKAGATDTQYF. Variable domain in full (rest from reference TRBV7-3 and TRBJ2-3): GAGVSQTPSNKVTEKGKYVELRCDPISGHTALYWYRQSLGQGPEFLIYFQGTGAADDSGLPNDRFFAVRPEGSVSTLKIQRTERGDSAVYLCASKAGATDTQYFGPGTRLTVL.

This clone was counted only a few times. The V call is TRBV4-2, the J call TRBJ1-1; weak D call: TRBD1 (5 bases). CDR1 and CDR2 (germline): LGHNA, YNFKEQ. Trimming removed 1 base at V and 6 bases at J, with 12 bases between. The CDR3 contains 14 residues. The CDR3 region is CASSQVLGESEAFF. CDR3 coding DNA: TGTGCCAGCAGCCAAGTTCTGGGGGAGTCTGAAGCTTTCTTT.

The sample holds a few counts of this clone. As DNA, the CDR3 is TGTGCCAGCAGTGATCAGGCACTAGGGGCCTACGAGCAGTACTTC. It encodes CASSDQALGAYEQYF. V and J are TRBV25-1 and TRBJ2-7; tentatively, D is TRBD1 or TRBD2 (5 bases each). Germline CDR1 MGHDK, CDR2 SYGVNS. The CDR3 is 15 residues long. V was pared by 3 bases and J by 2 bases, with 14 bases between.

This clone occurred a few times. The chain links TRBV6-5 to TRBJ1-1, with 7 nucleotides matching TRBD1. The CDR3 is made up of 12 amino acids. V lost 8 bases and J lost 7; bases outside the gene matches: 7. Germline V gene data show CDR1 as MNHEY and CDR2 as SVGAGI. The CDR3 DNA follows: TGTGCCAGCCTTGGGACAGCAAATGAAGCTTTCTTT. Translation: CASLGTANEAFF.

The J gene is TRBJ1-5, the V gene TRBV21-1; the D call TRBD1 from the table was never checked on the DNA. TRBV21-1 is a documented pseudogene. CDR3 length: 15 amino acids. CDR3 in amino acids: CASSPIPGLNQPQHF. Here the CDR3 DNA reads TGTGCCAGCAGCCCCATACCAGGGCTCAATCAGCCCCAGCATTTT.

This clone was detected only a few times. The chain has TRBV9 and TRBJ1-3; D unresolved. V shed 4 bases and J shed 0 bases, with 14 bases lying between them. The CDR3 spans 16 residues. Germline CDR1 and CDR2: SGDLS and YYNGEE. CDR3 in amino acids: CASSPNAGNSGNTIYF. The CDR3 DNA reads TGTGCCAGCAGCCCGAACGCCGGCAACTCTGGAAACACCATATATTTT.

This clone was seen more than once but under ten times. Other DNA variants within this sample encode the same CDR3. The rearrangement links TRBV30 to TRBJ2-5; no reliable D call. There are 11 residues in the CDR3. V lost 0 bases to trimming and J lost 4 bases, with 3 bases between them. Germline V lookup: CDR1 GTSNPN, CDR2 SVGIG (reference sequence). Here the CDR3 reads CAWSVRETQYF. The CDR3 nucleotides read TGTGCCTGGAGTGTACGAGAGACCCAGTACTTC. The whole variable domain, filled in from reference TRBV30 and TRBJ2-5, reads SQTIHQWPATLVQPVGSPLSLECTVEGTSNPNLYWYRQAAGRGLQLLFYSVGIGQISSEVPQNLSASRPQDRQFILSSKKLLLSDSGFYLCAWSVRETQYFGPGTRLLVL.

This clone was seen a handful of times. CDR3 sequence reads: CAIRPSGAEETQYF. In nucleotides, the CDR3 is TGTGCCATCAGGCCTAGCGGGGCGGAGGAGACCCAGTACTTC. V usage is TRBV10-3 and J usage is TRBJ2-5, with 9 nucleotides matching TRBD2. V shed 6 bases and J 5 bases; nucleotides not matched to a gene: 7. Germline CDR1 is ENHRY and CDR2 is SYGVKD. CDR3 length equals 14 residues.

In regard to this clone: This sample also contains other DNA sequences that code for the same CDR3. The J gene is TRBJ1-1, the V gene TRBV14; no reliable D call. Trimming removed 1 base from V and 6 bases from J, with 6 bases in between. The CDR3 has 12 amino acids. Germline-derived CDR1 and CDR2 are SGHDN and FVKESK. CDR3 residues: CASSQVGAEAFF. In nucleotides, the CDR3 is TGTGCCAGCAGCCAAGTCGGAGCTGAAGCTTTCTTT.

CDR3 nucleotides: TGTGCCAGCAGCATCACAGGGGGCGTTGAAGCTTTCTTT. Amino acids: CASSITGGVEAFF. This chain connects TRBV9 to TRBJ1-1; TRBD1 matches 9 bases. J was trimmed by 7 bases and V by 4 bases; bases with no gene match: 5. This CDR3 is built from 13 residues. CDR1 is SGDLS and CDR2 is YYNGEE in the germline V gene.

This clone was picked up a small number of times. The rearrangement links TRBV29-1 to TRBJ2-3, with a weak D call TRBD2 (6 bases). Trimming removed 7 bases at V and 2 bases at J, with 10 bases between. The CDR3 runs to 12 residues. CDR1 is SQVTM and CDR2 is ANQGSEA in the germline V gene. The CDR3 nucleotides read TGCAGCGGCAGGGAGGACACAGATACGCAGTATTTT. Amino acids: CSGREDTDTQYF.

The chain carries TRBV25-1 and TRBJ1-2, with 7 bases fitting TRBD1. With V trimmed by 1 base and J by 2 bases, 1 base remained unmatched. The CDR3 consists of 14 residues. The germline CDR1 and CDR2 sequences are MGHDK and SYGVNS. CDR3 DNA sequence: TGTGCCAGCAGTGAATCAGGGGGGAACTATGGCTACACCTTC. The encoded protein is CASSESGGNYGYTF.

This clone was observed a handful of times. DNA for the CDR3: TGCAGCGTTGGCAGGGGGCTGTCTAATGAAAAACTGTTTTTT. Its protein is CSVGRGLSNEKLFF. The rearrangement uses TRBV29-1 and TRBJ1-4; 8 bases are a match to TRBD1. V lost 4 bases, J lost 3 bases, and 4 bases stayed unmatched. The CDR3 runs to 14 residues. Germline V gene data show CDR1 as SQVTM and CDR2 as ANQGSEA.

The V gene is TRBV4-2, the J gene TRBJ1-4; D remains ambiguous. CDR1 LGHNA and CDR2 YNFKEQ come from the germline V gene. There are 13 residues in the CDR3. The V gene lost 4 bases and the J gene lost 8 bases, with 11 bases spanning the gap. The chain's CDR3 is CASSPREEEKLFF. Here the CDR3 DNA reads TGTGCCAGCAGCCCTCGGGAGGAGGAAAAACTGTTTTTT.

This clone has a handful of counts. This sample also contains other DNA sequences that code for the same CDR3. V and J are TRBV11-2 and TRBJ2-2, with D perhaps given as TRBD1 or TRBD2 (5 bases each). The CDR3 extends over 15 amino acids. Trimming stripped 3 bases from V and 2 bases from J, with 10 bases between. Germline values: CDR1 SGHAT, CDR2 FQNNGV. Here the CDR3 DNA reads TGTGCCAGCAGCTTCGGGACCGCAAACACCGGGGAGCTGTTTTTT. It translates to CASSFGTANTGELFF.

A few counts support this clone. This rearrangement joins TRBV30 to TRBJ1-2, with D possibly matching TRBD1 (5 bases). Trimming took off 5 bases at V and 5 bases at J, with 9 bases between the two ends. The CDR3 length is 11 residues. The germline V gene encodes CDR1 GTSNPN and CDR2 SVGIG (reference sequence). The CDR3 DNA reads TGTGCCTGGGGGCAGGGATATGGCTACACCTTC. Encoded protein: CAWGQGYGYTF.

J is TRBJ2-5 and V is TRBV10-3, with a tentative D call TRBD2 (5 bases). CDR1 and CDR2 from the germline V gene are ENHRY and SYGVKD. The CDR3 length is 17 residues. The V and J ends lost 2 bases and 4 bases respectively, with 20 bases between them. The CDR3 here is CAISEGPRMTAGETQYF. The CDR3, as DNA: TGTGCCATCAGTGAGGGGCCTCGAATGACGGCGGGAGAGACCCAGTACTTC.

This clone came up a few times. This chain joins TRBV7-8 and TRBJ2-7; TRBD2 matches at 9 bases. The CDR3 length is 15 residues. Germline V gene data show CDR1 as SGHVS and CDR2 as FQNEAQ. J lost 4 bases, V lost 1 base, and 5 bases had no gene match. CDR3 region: CASSLEGGGAYEQYF. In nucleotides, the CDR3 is TGTGCCAGCAGCTTAGAAGGCGGGGGGGCTTACGAGCAGTACTTC.

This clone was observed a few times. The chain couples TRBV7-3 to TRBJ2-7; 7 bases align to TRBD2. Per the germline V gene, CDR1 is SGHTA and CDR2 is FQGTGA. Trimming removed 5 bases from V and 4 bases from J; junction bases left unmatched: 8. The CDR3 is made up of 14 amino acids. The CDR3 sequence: CASSPGLGFYEQYF. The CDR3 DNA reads TGTGCCAGCAGCCCAGGACTAGGGTTTTACGAGCAGTACTTC.

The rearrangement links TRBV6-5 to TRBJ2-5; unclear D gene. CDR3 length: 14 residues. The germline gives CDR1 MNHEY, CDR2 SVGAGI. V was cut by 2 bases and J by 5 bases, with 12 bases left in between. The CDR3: CASSYPPPLETQYF. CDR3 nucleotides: TGTGCCAGCAGTTACCCACCCCCCCTGGAGACCCAGTACTTC.

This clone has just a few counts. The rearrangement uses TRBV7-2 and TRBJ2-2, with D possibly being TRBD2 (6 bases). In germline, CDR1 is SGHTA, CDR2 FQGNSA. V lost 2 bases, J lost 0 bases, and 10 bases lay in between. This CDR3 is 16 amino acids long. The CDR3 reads CASSLTAGTNTGELFF. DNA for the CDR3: TGTGCCAGCAGCTTAACGGCGGGGACGAACACCGGGGAGCTGTTTTTT.

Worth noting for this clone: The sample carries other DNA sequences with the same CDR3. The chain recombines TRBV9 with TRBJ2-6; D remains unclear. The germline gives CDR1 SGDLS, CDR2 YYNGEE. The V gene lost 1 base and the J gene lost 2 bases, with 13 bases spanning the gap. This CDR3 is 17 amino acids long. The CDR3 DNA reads TGTGCCAGCAGCGTATGGGCCGGGCCGCCTGGGGCCAACGTCCTGACTTTC. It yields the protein CASSVWAGPPGANVLTF.

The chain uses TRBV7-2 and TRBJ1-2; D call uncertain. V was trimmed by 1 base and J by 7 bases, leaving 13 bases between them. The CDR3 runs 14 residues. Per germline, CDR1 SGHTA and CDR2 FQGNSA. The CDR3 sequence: CASSLDLGRIGYTF. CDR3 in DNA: TGTGCCAGCAGCTTAGACCTGGGGAGGATTGGCTACACCTTC.

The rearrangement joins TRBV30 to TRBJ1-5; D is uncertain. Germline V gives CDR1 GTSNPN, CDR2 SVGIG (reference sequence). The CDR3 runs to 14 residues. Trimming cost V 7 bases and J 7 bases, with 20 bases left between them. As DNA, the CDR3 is TGTGCCTCGCAATTTGGTGGGCGTGGGCAGCCCCAGCATTTT. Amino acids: CASQFGGRGQPQHF.

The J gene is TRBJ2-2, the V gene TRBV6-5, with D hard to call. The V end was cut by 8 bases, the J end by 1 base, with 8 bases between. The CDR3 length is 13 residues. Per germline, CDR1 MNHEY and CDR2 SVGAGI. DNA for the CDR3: TGTGCCAGCCTCCTGAAGAACACCGGGGAGCTGTTTTTT. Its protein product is CASLLKNTGELFF.

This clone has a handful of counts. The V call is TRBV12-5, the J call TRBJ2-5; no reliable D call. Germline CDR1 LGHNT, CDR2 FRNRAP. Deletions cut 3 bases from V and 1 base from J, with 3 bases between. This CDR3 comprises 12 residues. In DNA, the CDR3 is TGTGCTAGTGGTTTCACCCAAGAGACCCAGTACTTC. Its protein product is CASGFTQETQYF.